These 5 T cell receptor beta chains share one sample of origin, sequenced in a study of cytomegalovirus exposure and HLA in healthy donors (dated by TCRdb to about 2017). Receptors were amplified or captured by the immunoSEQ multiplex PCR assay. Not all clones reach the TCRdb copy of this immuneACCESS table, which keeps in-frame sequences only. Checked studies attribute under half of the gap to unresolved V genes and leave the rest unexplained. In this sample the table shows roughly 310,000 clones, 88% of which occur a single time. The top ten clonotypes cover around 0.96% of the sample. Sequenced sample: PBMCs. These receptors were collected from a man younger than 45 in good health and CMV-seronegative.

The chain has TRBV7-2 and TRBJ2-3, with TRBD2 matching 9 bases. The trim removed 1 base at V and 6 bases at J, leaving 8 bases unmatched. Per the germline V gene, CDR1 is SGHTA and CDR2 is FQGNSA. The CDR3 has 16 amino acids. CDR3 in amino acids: CASSLEGLAGMDTQYF. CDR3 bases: TGTGCCAGCAGCTTAGAGGGGCTAGCGGGGATGGATACGCAGTATTTT. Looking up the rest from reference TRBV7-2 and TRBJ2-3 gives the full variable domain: GAGVSQSPSNKVTEKGKDVELRCDPISGHTALYWYRQSLGQGLEFLIYFQGNSAPDKSGLPSDRFSAERTGGSVSTLTIQRTQQEDSAVYLCASSLEGLAGMDTQYFGPGTRLTVL.

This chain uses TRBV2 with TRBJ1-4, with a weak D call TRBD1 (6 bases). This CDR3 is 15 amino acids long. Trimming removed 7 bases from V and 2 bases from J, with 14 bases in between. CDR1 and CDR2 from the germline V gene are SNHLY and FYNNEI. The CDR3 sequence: CASILTGWTNEKLFF. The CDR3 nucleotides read TGTGCCAGCATACTTACAGGGTGGACTAATGAAAAACTGTTTTTT.

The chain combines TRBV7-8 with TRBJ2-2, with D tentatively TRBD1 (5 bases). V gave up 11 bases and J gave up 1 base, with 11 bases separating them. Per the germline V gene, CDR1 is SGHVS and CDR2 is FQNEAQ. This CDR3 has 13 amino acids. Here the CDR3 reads CAAERGNTGELFF. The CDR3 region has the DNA TGTGCCGCGGAAAGGGGGAACACCGGGGAGCTGTTTTTT. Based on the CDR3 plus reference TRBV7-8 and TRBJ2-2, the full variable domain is GAGVSQSPRYKVAKRGQDVALRCDPISGHVSLFWYQQALGQGPEFLTYFQNEAQLDKSGLPSDRFFAERPEGSVSTLKIQRTQQEDSAVYLCAAERGNTGELFFGEGSRLTVL.

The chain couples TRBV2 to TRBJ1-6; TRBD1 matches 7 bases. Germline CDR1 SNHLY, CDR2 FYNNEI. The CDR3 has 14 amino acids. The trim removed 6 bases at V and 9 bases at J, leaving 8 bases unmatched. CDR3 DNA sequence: TGTGCCAGCAGATATGACAGGGACCCTTCACCCCTCCACTTT. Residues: CASRYDRDPSPLHF.

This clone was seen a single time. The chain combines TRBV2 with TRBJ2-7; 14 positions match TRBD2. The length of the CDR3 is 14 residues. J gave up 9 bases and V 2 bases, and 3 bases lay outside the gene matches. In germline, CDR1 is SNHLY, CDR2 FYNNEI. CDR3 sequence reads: CASSERGTSGGQYF. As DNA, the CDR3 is TGTGCCAGCAGTGAAAGAGGGACTAGCGGGGGGCAGTACTTC. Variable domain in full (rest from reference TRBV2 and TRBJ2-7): EPEVTQTPSHQVTQMGQEVILRCVPISNHLYFYWYRQILGQKVEFLVSFYNNEISEKSEIFDDQFSVERPDGSNFTLKIRSTKLEDSAMYFCASSERGTSGGQYFGPGTRLTVT.